Listed here are 8 T cell receptor beta chains from one sample, sequenced in a study of OX40 agonist ivuxolimab in advanced cancers. Sequencing used immunoSEQ multiplex PCR; TCRdb keeps in-frame clones, though not all of them. In the table there are approximately 33,000 clones, about 92% of which are singletons. This specimen consisted of CD4+ or CD8+ T cells sorted from blood, obtained in a trial of the OX40 agonist ivuxolimab. These receptors came from an adult with an advanced solid tumor such as melanoma, head and neck, liver or kidney cancer.

This chain uses TRBV5-1 with TRBJ2-5; 7 bases line up with TRBD2. J lost 2 bases, V lost 0 bases, and 7 bases had no gene match. Germline CDR1 reads SGHRS; CDR2 reads YFSETQ. CDR3 length equals 16 residues. CDR3 sequence: CASSLGSGIPQETQYF. CDR3 DNA sequence: TGCGCCAGCAGCTTGGGGAGCGGGATCCCACAAGAGACCCAGTACTTC.

The J gene is TRBJ1-1, the V gene TRBV29-1, with TRBD1 matching 9 bases. J lost 0 bases, V lost 3 bases, and 11 bases had no gene match. This CDR3 has 17 residues. The V gene's germline CDR1 is SQVTM and CDR2 ANQGSEA. The CDR3 loop is CSVDTGQGTSMNTEAFF. The CDR3 DNA follows: TGCAGCGTTGATACCGGACAGGGGACCTCGATGAACACTGAAGCTTTCTTT.

The chain combines TRBV7-3 with TRBJ2-5, with 7 positions matching TRBD2. Germline CDR1 reads SGHTA; CDR2 reads FQGTGA. With V trimmed by 4 bases and J by 5 bases, 7 bases remained unmatched. CDR3 size: 14 residues. This CDR3 reads CASSSSGWMETQYF. CDR3 nucleotides: TGTGCCAGCAGCTCTAGCGGCTGGATGGAGACCCAGTACTTC.

This clone is a singleton in its sample. The chain links TRBV28 to TRBJ2-2; D is possibly TRBD2 (5 bases). The CDR3 totals 15 residues. From germline, CDR1 is MDHEN and CDR2 SYDVKM. V shed 7 bases and J shed 4 bases, with 16 bases lying between them. Here the CDR3 DNA reads TGTGCCAGCACTCTCACGGGGTCTGTCACCGGGGAGCTGTTTTTT. The encoded protein is CASTLTGSVTGELFF. The entire variable domain, with the rest obtained from reference TRBV28 and TRBJ2-2, is as follows: DVKVTQSSRYLVKRTGEKVFLECVQDMDHENMFWYRQDPGLGLRLIYFSYDVKMKEKGDIPEGYSVSREKKERFSLILESASTNQTSMYLCASTLTGSVTGELFFGEGSRLTVL.

The rearrangement uses TRBV30 and TRBJ2-3, with 7 bases aligning to TRBD2. V shed 5 bases and J 1 base; nucleotides not matched to a gene: 9. The germline V gene encodes CDR1 GTSNPN and CDR2 SVGIG (reference sequence). This CDR3 spans 15 amino acids. The CDR3 here is CAWGTWLAGTDTQYF. In DNA, the CDR3 is TGTGCCTGGGGGACTTGGCTAGCGGGCACAGATACGCAGTATTTT. The full variable domain, with the rest looked up from reference TRBV30 and TRBJ2-3, is SQTIHQWPATLVQPVGSPLSLECTVEGTSNPNLYWYRQAAGRGLQLLFYSVGIGQISSEVPQNLSASRPQDRQFILSSKKLLLSDSGFYLCAWGTWLAGTDTQYFGPGTRLTVL.

This rearrangement joins TRBV19 to TRBJ1-3, with 8 bases identical to TRBD1. Germline V gene data show CDR1 as LNHDA and CDR2 as SQIVND (reference sequence). Trimming cost V 6 bases and J 2 bases; bases outside gene matches: 0. The CDR3 is 13 amino acids. Here the CDR3 DNA reads TGTGCCAGTAGACAGGGGGCTGGAAACACCATATATTTT. Protein: CASRQGAGNTIYF. The full variable domain, with the rest looked up from reference TRBV19 and TRBJ1-3, is DGGITQSPKYLFRKEGQNVTLSCEQNLNHDAMYWYRQDPGQGLRLIYYSQIVNDFQKGDIAEGYSVSREKKESFPLTVTSAQKNPTAFYLCASRQGAGNTIYFGEGSWLTVV.

The V call is TRBV6-6, the J call TRBJ1-2, with TRBD1 identical over 10 bases. The CDR3 contains 16 residues. The J segment lost 4 bases and the V segment lost 4 bases, leaving 9 bases of the junction unmatched. In germline, CDR1 is MNHNY, CDR2 SVGAGI (reference sequence). DNA of the CDR3: TGTGCCAGCAGTTCCCCGGACAGGGGGTCCGGCTATGGCTACACCTTC. Encoded protein: CASSSPDRGSGYGYTF.

This chain joins TRBV27 and TRBJ1-5; D not certain. This CDR3 region has 12 residues. Germline V CDR1 and CDR2: MNHEY, SMNVEV (reference sequence). V gave up 3 bases and J gave up 5 bases, with 5 bases separating them. In DNA form, the CDR3 reads TGTGCCAGCAGTTTTATCGATCAGCCCCAGCATTTT. It specifies CASSFIDQPQHF.